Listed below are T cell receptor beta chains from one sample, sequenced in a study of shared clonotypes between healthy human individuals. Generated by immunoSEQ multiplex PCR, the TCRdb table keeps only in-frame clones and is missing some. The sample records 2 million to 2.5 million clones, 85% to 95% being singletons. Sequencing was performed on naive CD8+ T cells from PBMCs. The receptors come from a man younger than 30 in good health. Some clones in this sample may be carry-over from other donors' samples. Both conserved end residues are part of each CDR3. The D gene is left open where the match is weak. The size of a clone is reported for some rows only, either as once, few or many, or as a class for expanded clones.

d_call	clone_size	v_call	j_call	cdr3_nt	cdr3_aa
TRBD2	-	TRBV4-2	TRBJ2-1	TGTGCCAGCAGCCAAGGTGCGTCAATCGGGAGGGCCGATGAAAATGAGCAGTTCTTC	CASSQGASIGRADENEQFF
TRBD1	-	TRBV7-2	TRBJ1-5	TGTGCCAGCAGCTTGGACAGGTCGGGTCAGCCCCAGCATTTT	CASSLDRSGQPQHF
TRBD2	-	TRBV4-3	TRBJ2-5	TGCGCCAGCAGCATGCGGGAGGGGGTAGAGACCCAGTACTTC	CASSMREGVETQYF
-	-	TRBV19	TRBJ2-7	TGTGCCAGTAGTATAGATCCCCGAGACAGGACGTTCTACGAGCAGTACTTC	CASSIDPRDRTFYEQYF
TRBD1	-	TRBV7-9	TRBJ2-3	TGTGCCAGCAGCGCGGGACAGGGGGGGATAGATACGCAGTATTTT	CASSAGQGGIDTQYF
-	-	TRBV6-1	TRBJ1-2	TGTGCCAGCAGTGTGAGATTTACTAACTATGGCTACACCTTC	CASSVRFTNYGYTF
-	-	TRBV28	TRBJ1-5	TGTGCCAGCAGTTATCGAGGGGAGAGCAATCAGCCCCAGCATTTT	CASSYRGESNQPQHF
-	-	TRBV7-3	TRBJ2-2	TGTGCCAGCAGCTTAATGTCCGGGGCGAACACCGGGGAGCTGTTTTTT	CASSLMSGANTGELFF
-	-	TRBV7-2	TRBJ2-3	TGTGCCAGCAGCCCGTCGACAGGGAGGGCAGATACGCAGTATTTT	CASSPSTGRADTQYF
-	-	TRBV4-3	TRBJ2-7	TGCGCCAGCAGCCAAGATTTCGAGGCCTCGAACTCCTACGAGCAGTACTTC	CASSQDFEASNSYEQYF
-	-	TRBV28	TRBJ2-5	TGTGCCAGCAGCCCAACTGTTTTTGGGTCCCAAGAGACCCAGTACTTC	CASSPTVFGSQETQYF
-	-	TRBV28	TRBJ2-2	TGTGCCAGCAGTTGGTCCGGGGAGCTGTTTTTT	CASSWSGELFF
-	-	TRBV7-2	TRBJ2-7	TGTGCCAGCAGCTTAGCGTGGACCTACGAGCAGTACTTC	CASSLAWTYEQYF
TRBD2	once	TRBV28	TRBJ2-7	TGTGCCAGCAGTTCTCGGACTAGCGGGAGACTTCGGGAGCAGTACTTC	CASSSRTSGRLREQYF
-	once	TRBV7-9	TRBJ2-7	TGTGCCAGCAGCTCCCAGGGTTTTGGATACGAGCAGTACTTC	CASSSQGFGYEQYF
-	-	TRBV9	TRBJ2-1	TGTGCCAGCAGCGTACGGCGGACCGACTACAATGAGCAGTTCTTC	CASSVRRTDYNEQFF
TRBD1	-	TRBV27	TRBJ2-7	TGTGCCAGCAGTATAGGGACAGTATACGAGCAGTACTTC	CASSIGTVYEQYF
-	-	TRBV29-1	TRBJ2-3	TGCAGCGGGAGGGGGCCGACGGCTGAAGGAGGGGATACGCAGTATTTT	CSGRGPTAEGGDTQYF
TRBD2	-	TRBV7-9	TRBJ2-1	TGTGCCAGCAGCTTTTTCCAGCGGGGCTACAATGAGCAGTTCTTC	CASSFFQRGYNEQFF
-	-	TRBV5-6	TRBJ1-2	TGTGCCAGCAGGCACGAACAGGAGCCTTATTGGTATGGCTACACCTTC	CASRHEQEPYWYGYTF
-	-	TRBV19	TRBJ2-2	TGTGCCAGTTTCGCGTCGCACGAGGGAGAAAGGGGCACCGGGGAGCTGTTTTTT	CASFASHEGERGTGELFF
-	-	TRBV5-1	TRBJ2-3	TGCGCCAGCAGCGGTCTTGGGGGGGCGAGCGATACGCAGTATTTT	CASSGLGGASDTQYF